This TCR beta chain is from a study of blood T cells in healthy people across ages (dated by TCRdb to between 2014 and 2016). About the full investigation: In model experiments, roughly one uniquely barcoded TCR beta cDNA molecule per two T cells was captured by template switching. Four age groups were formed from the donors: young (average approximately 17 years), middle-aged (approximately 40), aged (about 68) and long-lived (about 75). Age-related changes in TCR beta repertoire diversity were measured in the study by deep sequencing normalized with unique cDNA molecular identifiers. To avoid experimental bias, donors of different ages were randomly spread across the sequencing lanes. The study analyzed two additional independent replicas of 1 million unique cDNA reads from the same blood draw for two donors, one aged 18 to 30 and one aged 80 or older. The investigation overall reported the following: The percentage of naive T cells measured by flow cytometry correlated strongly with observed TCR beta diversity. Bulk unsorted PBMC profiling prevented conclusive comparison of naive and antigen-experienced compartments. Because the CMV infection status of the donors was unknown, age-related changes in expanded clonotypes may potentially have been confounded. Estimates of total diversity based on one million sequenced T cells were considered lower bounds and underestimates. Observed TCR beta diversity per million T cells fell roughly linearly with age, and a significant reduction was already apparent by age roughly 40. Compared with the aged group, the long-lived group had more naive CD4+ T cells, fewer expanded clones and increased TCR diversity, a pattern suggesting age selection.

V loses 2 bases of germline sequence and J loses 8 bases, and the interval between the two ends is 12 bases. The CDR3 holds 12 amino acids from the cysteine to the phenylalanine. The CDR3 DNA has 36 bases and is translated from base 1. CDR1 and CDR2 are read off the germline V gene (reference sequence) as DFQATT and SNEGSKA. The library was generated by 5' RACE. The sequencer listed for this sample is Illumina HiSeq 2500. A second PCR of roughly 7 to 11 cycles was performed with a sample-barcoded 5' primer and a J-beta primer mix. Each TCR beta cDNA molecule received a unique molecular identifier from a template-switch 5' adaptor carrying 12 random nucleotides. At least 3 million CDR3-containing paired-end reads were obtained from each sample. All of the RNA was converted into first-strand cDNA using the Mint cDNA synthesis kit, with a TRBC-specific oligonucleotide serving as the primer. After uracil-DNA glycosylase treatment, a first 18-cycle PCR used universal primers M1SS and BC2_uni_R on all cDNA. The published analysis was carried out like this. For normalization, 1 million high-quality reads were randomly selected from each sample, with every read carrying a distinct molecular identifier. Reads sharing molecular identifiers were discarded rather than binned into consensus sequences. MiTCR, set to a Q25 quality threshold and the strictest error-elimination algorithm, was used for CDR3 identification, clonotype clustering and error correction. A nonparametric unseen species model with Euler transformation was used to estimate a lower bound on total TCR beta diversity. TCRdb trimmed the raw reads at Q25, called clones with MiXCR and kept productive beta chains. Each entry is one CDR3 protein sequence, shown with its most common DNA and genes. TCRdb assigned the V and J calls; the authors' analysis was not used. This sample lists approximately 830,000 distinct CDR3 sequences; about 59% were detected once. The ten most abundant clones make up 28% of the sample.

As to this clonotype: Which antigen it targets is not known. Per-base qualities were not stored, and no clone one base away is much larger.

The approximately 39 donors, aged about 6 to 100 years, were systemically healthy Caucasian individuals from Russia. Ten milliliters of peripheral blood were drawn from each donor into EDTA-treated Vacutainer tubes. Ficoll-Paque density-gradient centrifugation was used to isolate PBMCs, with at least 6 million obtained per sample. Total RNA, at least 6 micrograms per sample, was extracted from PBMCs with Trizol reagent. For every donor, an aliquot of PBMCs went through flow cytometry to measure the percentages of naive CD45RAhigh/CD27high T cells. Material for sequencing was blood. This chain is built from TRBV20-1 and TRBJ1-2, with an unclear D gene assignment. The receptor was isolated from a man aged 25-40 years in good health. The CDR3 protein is CSARPEGKGYTF. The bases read TGCAGTGCTAGACCGGAAGGGAAAGGCTACACCTTC.